This T cell receptor (beta chain) was captured in a study of metastatic and nonmetastatic thyroid tumors. About the research overall: Repertoires were compared across blood and tumor or nodule tissue from malignant and benign thyroid patients.

This clone was seen ten or more times. Trimming removed 5 bases from V and 0 bases from J, with 11 bases in between. The germline V gene encodes CDR1 MDHEN and CDR2 SYDVKM. This CDR3 region has 14 residues. Among the patients, none had received any treatment before thyroid surgery. TCRdb reprocessed the PCR reads using MiXCR. The table records more than 90,000 clones, about an eighth of them present only once. The chain uses TRBV28 and TRBJ2-7; D unresolved. This sequence was found in a female donor with papillary thyroid cancer or a benign thyroid nodule (not recorded which). Some clones in this sample may be carry-over from other donors' samples. Material for sequencing was blood. The CDR3 region has the DNA TGTGCCAGCAGTCCCCAGGCCTACTCCTACGAGCAGTACTTC. This gives the protein CASSPQAYSYEQYF.